This T cell receptor beta chain is drawn from a study of blood T cell repertoires in COVID-19. The V gene lost 5 bases and the J gene lost 4 bases, with 2 bases spanning the gap. Germline V gives CDR1 SEHNR, CDR2 FQNEAQ (reference sequence). CDR3 length equals 11 residues. Generated by immunoSEQ multiplex PCR, the TCRdb table keeps only in-frame clones and is missing some. Altogether 85,000 to 90,000 clones are present, 75% to 90% being singletons, with the ten largest covering roughly 15%. The source is an elderly woman with active or convalescent COVID-19. Material for sequencing was peripheral blood. V gene TRBV7-9 combines with J gene TRBJ2-2; no reliable D call. CDR3 in DNA: TGTGCCAGCAGCCTCACCGGGGAGCTGTTTTTT. As protein: CASSLTGELFF.